The rows below give T cell receptor beta chains drawn from one sample of a study of blood T cell repertoires in COVID-19. Measured with immunoSEQ multiplex PCR; TCRdb has only the in-frame clones, and not every one. The repertoire holds roughly 100,000 clones, with about 80% as singletons. The sample was peripheral blood. Receptor source: a human donor in a cohort sampled during active COVID-19. The CDR3 runs from the conserved cysteine through the conserved F or W. Fields, in order: CDR3 protein, CDR3 DNA, V gene, D gene, J gene, clone size. D genes are given only for firm matches. Size is stated for part of the rows, as once, few or many counts, or as a class when the clone is expanded.

CDR3 protein: CASSIDRGRTEAFF; CDR3 DNA: TGTGCCAGCAGCATAGACAGGGGGCGGACTGAAGCTTTCTTT; V gene: TRBV6-6; D gene: TRBD1; J gene: TRBJ1-1; clone size: NA
CDR3 protein: CASSSRGQSYEQYF; CDR3 DNA: TGTGCCAGCAGCTCCCGGGGACAATCCTACGAGCAGTACTTC; V gene: TRBV27; D gene: NA; J gene: TRBJ2-7; clone size: NA
CDR3 protein: CASRKLVFDEQYF; CDR3 DNA: TGTGCCAGCAGAAAACTAGTTTTCGACGAGCAGTACTTC; V gene: TRBV27; D gene: NA; J gene: TRBJ2-7; clone size: NA
CDR3 protein: CASSAYKTQYF; CDR3 DNA: TGTGCCAGCAGCGCCTATAAGACCCAGTACTTC; V gene: TRBV5-6; D gene: NA; J gene: TRBJ2-5; clone size: NA
CDR3 protein: CASSSGLAGKYNEQFF; CDR3 DNA: TGTGCCAGCAGCTCTGGACTAGCGGGAAAATACAATGAGCAGTTCTTC; V gene: TRBV5-4; D gene: TRBD2; J gene: TRBJ2-1; clone size: NA
CDR3 protein: CASSQAAHYGYTF; CDR3 DNA: TGTGCCAGCAGCCAAGCTGCGCACTATGGCTACACCTTC; V gene: TRBV14; D gene: NA; J gene: TRBJ1-2; clone size: NA
CDR3 protein: CASISDWGTEAFF; CDR3 DNA: TGTGCCAGCATATCGGACTGGGGCACTGAAGCTTTCTTT; V gene: TRBV3-1/TRBV3-2; D gene: NA; J gene: TRBJ1-1; clone size: once
CDR3 protein: CASTAPGGSGGEQYF; CDR3 DNA: TGTGCCAGCACCGCCCCGGGGGGGTCGGGAGGCGAGCAGTACTTC; V gene: TRBV28; D gene: TRBD2; J gene: TRBJ2-7; clone size: NA
CDR3 protein: CSASRTQIYQPQHF; CDR3 DNA: TGCAGTGCTAGTAGAACACAGATTTATCAGCCCCAGCATTTT; V gene: TRBV20-1; D gene: NA; J gene: TRBJ1-5; clone size: few
CDR3 protein: CAISEGGGYEQYF; CDR3 DNA: TGTGCCATCAGTGAGGGCGGGGGGTACGAGCAGTACTTC; V gene: TRBV10-3; D gene: TRBD2; J gene: TRBJ2-7; clone size: NA
CDR3 protein: CASSLTGDQPQHF; CDR3 DNA: TGTGCCAGCAGCCTCACAGGGGATCAGCCCCAGCATTTT; V gene: TRBV16; D gene: TRBD1; J gene: TRBJ1-5; clone size: NA
CDR3 protein: CASSQESQPQHF; CDR3 DNA: TGTGCCAGCAGCCAAGAGAGTCAGCCCCAGCATTTT; V gene: TRBV3-1/TRBV3-2; D gene: NA; J gene: TRBJ1-5; clone size: NA
CDR3 protein: CASSPIAGGVNTGELFF; CDR3 DNA: TGTGCCAGCAGCCCAATAGCGGGAGGGGTGAACACCGGGGAGCTGTTTTTT; V gene: TRBV12-1; D gene: NA; J gene: TRBJ2-2; clone size: NA
CDR3 protein: CASSPRQGVNEKLFF; CDR3 DNA: TGTGCCAGCAGCCCCCGACAGGGAGTAAATGAAAAACTGTTTTTT; V gene: TRBV7-9; D gene: TRBD1; J gene: TRBJ1-4; clone size: once
CDR3 protein: CASRREGWDNEQFF; CDR3 DNA: TGTGCCAGCAGGCGGGAGGGTTGGGACAATGAGCAGTTCTTC; V gene: TRBV3-1/TRBV3-2; D gene: TRBD2; J gene: TRBJ2-1; clone size: few
CDR3 protein: CASSSSGSSYNEQFF; CDR3 DNA: TGCGCCAGCAGTTCGAGCGGTAGCTCCTACAATGAGCAGTTCTTC; V gene: TRBV10-2; D gene: NA; J gene: TRBJ2-1; clone size: NA
CDR3 protein: CASSEGAGREQYF; CDR3 DNA: TGTGCCAGCAGTGAAGGGGCCGGACGCGAGCAGTACTTC; V gene: TRBV5-6; D gene: NA; J gene: TRBJ2-7; clone size: NA
CDR3 protein: CSGSGGRNEQYF; CDR3 DNA: TGCAGCGGATCGGGGGGGCGAAACGAGCAGTACTTC; V gene: TRBV29-1; D gene: TRBD2; J gene: TRBJ2-7; clone size: NA
CDR3 protein: CSAQNRVAFF; CDR3 DNA: TGCAGTGCTCAAAACAGGGTTGCTTTCTTT; V gene: TRBV20-1; D gene: NA; J gene: TRBJ1-1; clone size: NA
CDR3 protein: CASSYAGQGNSPLHF; CDR3 DNA: TGTGCCAGCAGTTACGCGGGACAGGGAAATTCACCCCTCCACTTT; V gene: TRBV6-5; D gene: TRBD1; J gene: TRBJ1-6; clone size: few
CDR3 protein: CASSLRVAGSYEQYF; CDR3 DNA: TGTGCCAGCAGCTTGAGAGTGGCGGGATCCTACGAGCAGTACTTC; V gene: TRBV5-5; D gene: NA; J gene: TRBJ2-7; clone size: NA